One and the same sample provided the 5 T cell receptor beta chains below, sequenced in a study of T cells in Graves' hyperthyroidism and ophthalmopathy. The CDR3 regions of TCR beta were amplified from RNA transcripts. First-round RT-PCR with HTBI primers amplified the TCR CDR3 region. Using its own MiXCR run on the multiplex PCR reads, TCRdb lists one record per CDR3 protein. The table shows roughly 400,000 distinct CDR3 sequences, with around 16% occurring only once. Sequencing input: blood. The receptors shown here come from a woman aged 18-29 years with Graves' hyperthyroidism that later progressed to Graves' ophthalmopathy.

The chain recombines TRBV4-1 with TRBJ2-7; D not resolved. Germline lookup yields CDR1 MGHRA and CDR2 YSYEKL. CDR3 size: 14 residues. V was clipped by 3 bases and J by 3 bases, with 12 bases between them. The CDR3 DNA reads as TGCGCCAGCAGCCATATTGGGGAAGGCTACGAGCAGTACTTC. Its protein is CASSHIGEGYEQYF.

Ten or more counts support this clonotype. The J gene is TRBJ1-1, the V gene TRBV3-2. TRBV3-2 is a pseudogene locus. This CDR3 spans 15 amino acids. CDR3: CASSQRGRELPEAFF. The CDR3 region has the DNA TGTGCCAGCAGCCAGAGAGGAAGAGAATTGCCTGAAGCTTTCTTT.

This clonotype was seen repeatedly, ten times or more. The chain combines TRBV28 with TRBJ2-1; perhaps TRBD2 as D (6 bases). The CDR3 contains 16 residues. CDR1 is MDHEN, CDR2 SYDVKM, per germline. V dropped 3 bases and J dropped 2 bases, with 14 bases sitting between them. CDR3 coding DNA: TGTGCCAGCAGTTTCCCGGGAGCAGCCCCCTACAATGAGCAGTTCTTC. It codes for CASSFPGAAPYNEQFF.

This clonotype has just a few counts. This chain uses TRBV20-1 with TRBJ2-1, with 7 bases that match TRBD2. The CDR3 length is 17 residues. V lost 0 bases and J lost 0; bases outside the gene matches: 8. Germline V CDR1 and CDR2: DFQATT, SNEGSKA (reference sequence). This chain's CDR3 is CSAREYGAGVSYNEQFF. The CDR3 DNA is TGCAGTGCTAGAGAATATGGGGCGGGAGTCTCCTACAATGAGCAGTTCTTC.

In the case of this clonotype: It may be a read error: a sequence one base away is much more abundant. The V and J genes are TRBV6-1 and TRBJ2-1; 10 nucleotides align to TRBD2. Germline V gene lookup returns CDR1 MNHNS and CDR2 SASEGT. Trimming removed 2 bases from V and 1 base from J; junction bases left unmatched: 5. The CDR3 has 17 amino acids. The CDR3 here is CASSELASGSSYNEQFF. CDR3 nucleotides: TGTGCCAGCAGTGAACTCGCTAGCGGGAGTTCCTACAATGAGCAGTTCTTC.